This T cell receptor (beta chain) comes out of a study of T cell repertoires in cytomegalovirus infection. Findings of the study overall: The cumulative frequency of public TCR beta families identified carriers of CMV plus the relevant HLA.

The ends were cut back, 5 bases at V and 0 bases at J, with 11 bases in the middle. Germline values: CDR1 MDHEN, CDR2 SYDVKM. This CDR3 comprises 16 residues. This clonotype occurred a few times. Its target is unknown. Via MiXCR, TCRdb re-called the reads, giving one row per CDR3 protein. The sample contains 200,000 to 250,000 distinct CDR3 sequences, under 25% of which appear only once. What was sequenced was CD8+ T cells from PBMCs. The source is a human donor in good health (CMV status not recorded). Some clones in this sample may be carry-over from other donors' samples. The chain carries TRBV28 and TRBJ1-6, with D perhaps matching TRBD1 (6 bases). The CDR3 DNA reads as TGTGCCAGCAGTCGCGCGGACAGCTCCTATAATTCACCCCTCCACTTT. This codes for CASSRADSSYNSPLHF.